This T cell receptor beta chain was observed in a study of T cells in Graves' hyperthyroidism and ophthalmopathy. Amplified TCR beta CDR3 regions came from RNA transcripts. HTBI primers were employed in a first-round RT-PCR of the TCR CDR3. TCRdb recomputed calls from the multiplex PCR reads with MiXCR, one row per CDR3 protein. The sample lists around 430,000 distinct CDR3 sequences, 14% to 15% seen once, with less than 35% in the top ten. This CDR3 is 16 amino acids long. With V trimmed by 3 bases and J by 2 bases, 11 bases remained unmatched. CDR1 is SGDLS and CDR2 is YYNGEE in the germline V gene.

Sequenced: blood. V gene TRBV9 combines with J gene TRBJ2-7, with TRBD2 matching 7 bases. This TCR was recovered from a woman between 25 and 40 years old with Graves' hyperthyroidism. In DNA form, the CDR3 reads TGTGCCAGCAGCGAGGCAGCGGGAACCCGCACCTACGAGCAGTACTTC. This encodes CASSEAAGTRTYEQYF.